Described below is a single TCR beta chain sequence and its context. This sample was taken from a study of naive and memory T cell subsets. The SP2 primer and nested alpha and beta constant region primers amplified ligated cDNA in four rounds. TCRdb reanalysed the 5' RACE reads using MiXCR and keeps one entry per CDR3 protein. The profile shows tens of thousands of distinct CDR3 sequences, 8% of them singletons. Trimming cost V 7 bases and J 1 base; bases outside gene matches: 5. Germline values: CDR1 MDHEN, CDR2 SYDVKM. CDR3 length equals 14 residues. A UMI-containing oligonucleotide was joined by 3' ligation to the TCR cDNA template.

The chain combines TRBV28 with TRBJ2-3, with TRBD2 identical over 7 bases. The receptor's source is a female donor in good health. In DNA form, the CDR3 reads TGTGCCAGCATGGTGGGGGGGGGCACAGATACGCAGTATTTT. This translates into CASMVGGGTDTQYF. The variable domain in full, completed from reference TRBV28 and TRBJ2-3, reads DVKVTQSSRYLVKRTGEKVFLECVQDMDHENMFWYRQDPGLGLRLIYFSYDVKMKEKGDIPEGYSVSREKKERFSLILESASTNQTSMYLCASMVGGGTDTQYFGPGTRLTVL.